This T cell receptor (beta chain) was sequenced for a study of cytomegalovirus exposure and HLA in healthy donors. Study-wide results and caveats: An analysis that came later showed most CMV-associated TCR beta chains appearing HLA-restricted. The study dropped some indistinguishable V segments, TRBV6-2 and TRBV6-3 among them. The study assumed roughly uniform donor sequencing depth for presence/absence analyses.

From germline, CDR1 is MGHRA and CDR2 YSYEKL. With 4 bases clipped from V and 6 bases from J, the junction kept 6 bases outside the gene matches. The CDR3 spans 14 residues. A multiplex PCR was run with 60 Vbeta primers and 13 Jbeta primers. The repertoire was sequenced with immunoSEQ multiplex PCR; TCRdb's copy has only in-frame clones and lacks some. The sample records some 200,000 clones, around 83% being singletons. A note on this clone: Its specificity is unknown.

The chain uses TRBV4-1 and TRBJ1-5, with TRBD1 matching 7 bases. The material sequenced was PBMCs. The sequence was obtained from a woman in her fifties or sixties in good health and CMV-seropositive. CDR3 DNA sequence: TGCGCCAGCAGCCCGACAGGGATCGGTCAGCCCCAGCATTTT. This gives the protein CASSPTGIGQPQHF.